This T cell receptor beta chain was captured by sequencing in a study of T cell responses to AZD1222 COVID-19 vaccine. Only in-frame clones appear in the TCRdb table, and some are missing; sequencing was by immunoSEQ multiplex PCR. The data show approximately 180,000 clones, with about 86% seen just once and approximately 7.7% held by the top ten. Looked up from germline, CDR1 is DFQATT and CDR2 is SNEGSKA (reference sequence). V was clipped by 5 bases and J by 7 bases, with 9 bases between them. There are 10 residues in the CDR3. Findings and caveats of the study: Spike-specific TCR breadth and depth both grew after two AZD1222 doses. Clonal diversity was possibly underestimated, and the donors were mostly white British, with more females.

Details on this clone: Its specificity is unknown.

Sequencing was performed on peripheral blood, taken on day 0 of AZD1222 vaccination. This TCR was sampled from an adult in good health. This chain connects TRBV20-1 to TRBJ2-7; D tentatively reads TRBD1 or TRBD2 (6 bases each). The CDR3 sequence is CSAWGAEQYF. Here the CDR3 DNA reads TGCAGTGCTTGGGGGGCGGAGCAGTACTTC.